This TCR beta chain is from a study of cytomegalovirus exposure and HLA in healthy donors. The study ran its PCR with 60 Vbeta and 13 Jbeta primers. Here immunoSEQ multiplex PCR was the method, and the copy in TCRdb shows in-frame clones only, minus some. The profile shows around 96,000 clones, about 75% of them singletons. A remark on this clone: Its cognate antigen is unknown.

Study observations and caveats: In an earlier analysis, productive rearrangement rates for most beta V segments clustered near 90% or 30%. A missense DCLRE1C variant was associated with V- and J-gene trimming of TCR beta chains in a later analysis, and an independent cohort replicated the association. Upon later analysis, TCR association rates were observed to vary by HLA locus, being highest for DRB1 and lowest for HLA-C. Another analysis was done later, and it associated more than 15,000 TCR beta sequences with HLA alleles at 0.05 false discovery rate.

This sequence was found in a man aged 30 to 45 in good health and CMV-seropositive. Sample: PBMCs.

CDR3 DNA sequence: TGTGCCAGTAGTGCCCGGGACAGCTCCTACGAGCAGTACTTC. Encoded protein: CASSARDSSYEQYF. The V gene is TRBV19, the J gene TRBJ2-7, with 7 bases identical to TRBD1. The CDR3 totals 14 residues. Unmatched junction bases numbered 4, after V lost 5 bases and J lost 0 bases. Germline V gene lookup returns CDR1 LNHDA and CDR2 SQIVND (reference sequence).